The 4 T cell receptor beta chains reported below all come from one sample, sequenced in a study of shared clonotypes between healthy human individuals. Using immunoSEQ multiplex PCR, the repertoire was profiled, and TCRdb retains in-frame clones only, with some absent. This table has 2 million to 3 million clones, approximately 94% appearing once. Input material: naive CD4+ T cells from PBMCs. Subset: CD45RA+ positively selected. The receptors here all came from a man between 18 and 35 years old in good health. Some clones in this sample may be carry-over from other donors' samples.

This chain uses TRBV28 with TRBJ1-4; D unresolved. The CDR3 runs 16 residues. Deletions cut 6 bases from V and 8 bases from J, with 22 bases between. Germline-derived CDR1 and CDR2 are MDHEN and SYDVKM. CDR3 sequence (DNA): TGTGCCAGCAGCTCCCCTTCTACCCATCTGCGGGAAAAACTGTTTTTT. It yields the protein CASSSPSTHLREKLFF.

The chain has TRBV7-3 and TRBJ2-1; D possibly uses TRBD1 or TRBD2 (5 bases each). Trimming took 5 bases from V and 4 from J, leaving 9 bases between them. CDR1 and CDR2 (germline): SGHTA, FQGTGA. The CDR3 is made up of 13 amino acids. The CDR3 sequence is CASSRDQYNEQFF. CDR3 DNA sequence: TGTGCCAGCAGCCGGGACCAGTACAATGAGCAGTTCTTC.

The chain carries TRBV5-1 and TRBJ2-7; the D call may be TRBD1 or TRBD2 (5 bases each). This CDR3 is built from 16 residues. Trimming took 0 bases from V and 3 from J, leaving 16 bases between them. Germline V gene data show CDR1 as SGHRS and CDR2 as YFSETQ. In DNA, the CDR3 is TGCGCCAGCAGCTTGGCCGGGGCTAGCCTCTACTACGAGCAGTACTTC. Protein: CASSLAGASLYYEQYF.

Comments on this clone: The same CDR3 can be traced to other DNA sequences in this sample. The chain combines TRBV28 with TRBJ1-2, with D possibly matching TRBD1 (5 bases). V shed 2 bases and J shed 5 bases, with 6 bases lying between them. In germline, CDR1 is MDHEN, CDR2 SYDVKM. This CDR3 is built from 12 residues. For the CDR3, the DNA is TGTGCCAGCAGTTTAAGGGGTTATGGCTACACCTTC. Its protein product is CASSLRGYGYTF.